The entry below gives a single T cell receptor (beta chain) sequence along with its context. What it recognizes is unknown. The data were taken from a study of beta chain features in type 1 diabetes. The study, taken as a whole, reports: PCR might favor shorter templates, but any such skew would affect patients and controls equally. VDJ junctions from type 1 diabetes patients carried fewer insertions and larger deletions. Cells expressing TCR highly could be over-represented by cDNA sequencing. Type 1 diabetes patients had moderately but significantly shorter TCRB CDR3s in all four CD4+ subsets.

Investigators reverse transcribed all isolated RNA, so they sequenced expressed TCRB transcripts. Repertoires were generated with immunoSEQ multiplex PCR, while TCRdb's copy carries only in-frame clones and drops some. The table has some 350,000 clones, 8% to 10% seen once. This CDR3 has 12 amino acids. Trimming cost V 7 bases and J 8 bases; bases outside gene matches: 7. Germline CDR1 LNHDA, CDR2 SQIVND (reference sequence). The sequence came from a man aged 25 to 40 with type 1 diabetes. The chain combines TRBV19 with TRBJ1-2; 7 bases line up with TRBD1. Sequencing was carried out using central memory CD4+ T cells from blood. CDR3 loop: CASTDRARGYTF. The CDR3 DNA reads TGTGCCAGTACCGACAGGGCTCGGGGCTACACCTTC.